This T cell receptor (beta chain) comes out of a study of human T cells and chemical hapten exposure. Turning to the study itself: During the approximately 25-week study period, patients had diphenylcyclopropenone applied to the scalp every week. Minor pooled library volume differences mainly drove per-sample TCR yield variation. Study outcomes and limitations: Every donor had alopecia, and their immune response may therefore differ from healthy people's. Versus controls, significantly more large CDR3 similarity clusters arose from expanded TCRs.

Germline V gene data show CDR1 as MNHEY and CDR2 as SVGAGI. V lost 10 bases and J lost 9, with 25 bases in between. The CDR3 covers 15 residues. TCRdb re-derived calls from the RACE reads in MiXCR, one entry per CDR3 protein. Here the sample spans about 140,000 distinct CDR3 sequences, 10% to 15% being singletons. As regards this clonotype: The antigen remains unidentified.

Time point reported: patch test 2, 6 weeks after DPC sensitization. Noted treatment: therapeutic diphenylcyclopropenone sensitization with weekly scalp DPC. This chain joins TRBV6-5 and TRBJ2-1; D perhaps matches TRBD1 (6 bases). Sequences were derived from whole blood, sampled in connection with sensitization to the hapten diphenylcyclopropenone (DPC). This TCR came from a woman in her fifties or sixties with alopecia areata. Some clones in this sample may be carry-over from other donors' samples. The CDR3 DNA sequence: TGTGCCACAAAGGGGGTCCCGCTCTCCAACGGTGAGCAGTTCTTC. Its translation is CATKGVPLSNGEQFF.